The 31 T cell receptor beta chains presented below share a single source sample, sequenced in a study of shared clonotypes between healthy human individuals. Here immunoSEQ multiplex PCR was the method, and the copy in TCRdb shows in-frame clones only, minus some. There are around 2.5 million clones in the sample; roughly 93% occur only once, and 0.36% lies in the top ten. Sequenced sample: naive CD4+ T cells from PBMCs. Subset noted: CD45RA+ positively selected. The receptors were gathered from a man aged 18 to 30 in good health. Some clones in this sample may be carry-over from other donors' samples.

The chain employs TRBV28 and TRBJ1-1; 8 bases agree with TRBD1. J was trimmed by 1 base and V by 8 bases; bases with no gene match: 9. This CDR3 has 15 residues. Germline lookup yields CDR1 MDHEN and CDR2 SYDVKM. The CDR3, as DNA: TGTGCCAGCCATGCCTTTGGGACAGGGAACACTGAAGCTTTCTTT. Protein sequence: CASHAFGTGNTEAFF.

V is TRBV7-8 and J is TRBJ2-5; weak D call: TRBD2 (6 bases). With 4 bases removed from V and 5 bases from J, the gap between germline ends came to 11 bases. Germline V CDR1 and CDR2: SGHVS, FQNEAQ. CDR3 length: 13 amino acids. The CDR3 DNA reads as TGTGCCAGCAGCTCTTGGGGGGTGGAGACCCAGTACTTC. This gives the protein CASSSWGVETQYF.

The chain links TRBV7-2 to TRBJ1-1; 9 bases are shared with TRBD1. V dropped 3 bases and J dropped 6; count of bases not matched to a gene: 5. Germline V CDR1 and CDR2: SGHTA, FQGNSA. The CDR3 covers 14 residues. The CDR3 loop is CASSFGTGQSEAFF. CDR3 nucleotides: TGTGCCAGCAGCTTCGGGACAGGGCAATCTGAAGCTTTCTTT.

The chain uses TRBV5-1 and TRBJ2-7, with a tentative D call TRBD2 (5 bases). The CDR3 loop spans 15 amino acids. V lost 4 bases and J 3 bases, leaving 17 bases between the germline ends. The germline gives CDR1 SGHRS, CDR2 YFSETQ. In DNA, the CDR3 is TGCGCCAGCAGCCAGACCCGGGGTTACAGCTACGAGCAGTACTTC. This codes for CASSQTRGYSYEQYF.

The gene calls are TRBV27 and TRBJ2-2; 7 bases line up with TRBD2. With V trimmed by 5 bases and J by 3 bases, 6 bases remained unmatched. This CDR3 comprises 15 residues. Per the germline V gene, CDR1 is MNHEY and CDR2 is SMNVEV (reference sequence). CDR3 nucleotides: TGTGCCAGCAGTCGCCTAGCGGTCTACACCGGGGAGCTGTTTTTT. This sequence encodes CASSRLAVYTGELFF.

The chain couples TRBV11-2 to TRBJ2-7, with 7 bases lining up with TRBD1. V gave up 5 bases and J gave up 3 bases; unmatched junction bases: 10. CDR1 and CDR2 (germline): SGHAT, FQNNGV. This CDR3 region has 15 residues. The CDR3 DNA sequence: TGTGCCAGCAGCCAAAACAGGGGTCTTCACTACGAGCAGTACTTC. As protein: CASSQNRGLHYEQYF.

As for this clone: The same CDR3 is also encoded by other DNA sequences in this sample. The rearrangement uses TRBV15 and TRBJ2-7, with D hard to call. This CDR3 comprises 12 residues. CDR1 and CDR2 (germline): LNHNV, YYDKDF (reference sequence). Trimming left V 0 bases short and J 3 bases short, with 3 bases between. The CDR3 nucleotides read TGTGCCACCAGCAGAGATGGCTACGAGCAGTACTTC. Its protein is CATSRDGYEQYF.

This chain joins TRBV7-2 and TRBJ2-1; TRBD1 might be the D (6 bases). Trimming cost V 7 bases and J 10 bases, with 20 bases left between them. CDR3 size: 14 residues. CDR1 and CDR2 (germline): SGHTA, FQGNSA. The CDR3 protein is CASILLGTSYEQFF. DNA for the CDR3: TGTGCCAGCATCCTACTAGGGACATCATACGAGCAGTTCTTC. Using reference TRBV7-2 and TRBJ2-1 for the parts outside the CDR3, the full variable domain is GAGVSQSPSNKVTEKGKDVELRCDPISGHTALYWYRQSLGQGLEFLIYFQGNSAPDKSGLPSDRFSAERTGGSVSTLTIQRTQQEDSAVYLCASILLGTSYEQFFGPGTRLTVL.

The genes are TRBV10-3 and TRBJ1-2; 12 positions agree with TRBD1. The CDR3 extends over 16 amino acids. V gave up 6 bases and J gave up 4 bases; unmatched junction bases: 9. The germline CDR1 and CDR2 sequences are ENHRY and SYGVKD. CDR3 DNA: TGTGCCATCAGGGGACAGGGGGCGCGGTCCCTCTATGGCTACACCTTC. Protein: CAIRGQGARSLYGYTF.

V gene TRBV5-4 combines with J gene TRBJ2-7, with TRBD1 matching 10 bases. The V segment lost 6 bases and the J segment 2 bases; nucleotides outside the gene matches: 5. This CDR3 has 14 amino acids. Germline CDR1 and CDR2: SGHNT and YYREEE (reference sequence). The CDR3 loop reads CASTEDRGTYEQYF. In DNA form, the CDR3 reads TGTGCCAGCACCGAGGACAGGGGGACCTACGAGCAGTACTTC.

This clone occurred once. The V gene is TRBV15, the J gene TRBJ2-5; D might be TRBD1 (6 bases). V shed 2 bases and J shed 3 bases, with 7 bases lying between them. The CDR3 has 13 amino acids. In germline, CDR1 is LNHNV, CDR2 YYDKDF (reference sequence). The CDR3 reads CATSRNREETQYF. CDR3 DNA: TGTGCCACCAGCAGAAACAGGGAAGAGACCCAGTACTTC. The full variable domain, its missing parts supplied by reference TRBV15 and TRBJ2-5, is DAMVIQNPRYQVTQFGKPVTLSCSQTLNHNVMYWYQQKSSQAPKLLFHYYDKDFNNEADTPDNFQSRRPNTSFCFLDIRSPGLGDTAMYLCATSRNREETQYFGPGTRLLVL.

V usage is TRBV18 and J usage is TRBJ1-4; weak D call: TRBD1 (6 bases). The CDR3 has 16 amino acids. V dropped 3 bases and J dropped 0 bases, with 11 bases sitting between them. CDR1 KGHSH and CDR2 LQKENI come from the germline V gene. The CDR3 DNA sequence: TGTGCCAGCTCACCCTATTCAGGGGCAACTAATGAAAAACTGTTTTTT. Translation: CASSPYSGATNEKLFF. Drawing the rest from reference TRBV18 and TRBJ1-4, the complete variable domain is NAGVMQNPRHLVRRRGQEARLRCSPMKGHSHVYWYRQLPEEGLKFMVYLQKENIIDESGMPKERFSAEFPKEGPSILRIQQVVRGDSAAYFCASSPYSGATNEKLFFGSGTQLSVL.

On this clone: In the same sample, other DNA sequences code for this CDR3. This chain joins TRBV28 and TRBJ2-1; 7 bases map to TRBD2. The CDR3 runs 13 residues. The V gene's germline CDR1 is MDHEN and CDR2 SYDVKM. Trimming cost V 2 bases and J 8 bases; bases outside gene matches: 3. This chain's CDR3 is CASSLRLADEQFF. The CDR3 DNA follows: TGTGCCAGCAGTTTACGACTAGCCGATGAGCAGTTCTTC.

The chain employs TRBV5-1 and TRBJ2-5; a weak D match, TRBD2 (5 bases). The V gene lost 1 base and the J gene lost 4 bases, with 17 bases spanning the gap. The CDR3 sequence is 16 residues long. The germline CDR1 and CDR2 sequences are SGHRS and YFSETQ. CDR3 DNA sequence: TGCGCCAGCAGCTTGTTTGGGCAGGCCCGGGGAGAGACCCAGTACTTC. Its translation is CASSLFGQARGETQYF.

This clone was seen only once. The genes are TRBV5-1 and TRBJ2-1, with 7 bases aligning to TRBD2. In germline, CDR1 is SGHRS, CDR2 YFSETQ. CDR3 length: 15 residues. The V gene end was trimmed by 6 bases and the J gene end by 6 bases; junction bases not matched to a gene: 12. CDR3 loop: CASMGELAVPNEQFF. In DNA, the CDR3 is TGCGCCAGCATGGGAGAGCTAGCGGTCCCCAATGAGCAGTTCTTC.

The chain is built from TRBV5-1 and TRBJ2-4; D possibly matches TRBD1 or TRBD2 (5 bases each). The germline gives CDR1 SGHRS, CDR2 YFSETQ. The CDR3 extends over 15 amino acids. Deletions cut 2 bases from V and 7 bases from J, with 16 bases between. For the CDR3, the DNA is TGCGCCAGCAGCTTAGGTTGGGGGACCGTTAACATTCAGTACTTC. Amino acid sequence: CASSLGWGTVNIQYF.

The chain carries TRBV18 and TRBJ2-1, with 7 bases identical to TRBD2. CDR1 KGHSH and CDR2 LQKENI come from the germline V gene. The CDR3 is 15 residues long. J was trimmed by 3 bases and V by 4 bases; bases with no gene match: 6. The CDR3 protein is CASSQRDSSYNEQFF. Here the CDR3 DNA reads TGTGCCAGCTCACAGCGGGACTCGAGCTACAATGAGCAGTTCTTC.

The chain's CDR3 is CASSLRQGRREQYF. Written as DNA, the CDR3 is TGTGCCAGCAGCTTAAGGCAGGGTAGACGGGAGCAGTACTTC. The chain couples TRBV5-6 to TRBJ2-7; tentatively, D is TRBD1 (5 bases). V dropped 2 bases and J dropped 7 bases, with 16 bases sitting between them. CDR1 is SGHDT and CDR2 is YYEEEE in the germline V gene. CDR3 length: 14 amino acids.

This chain joins TRBV2 and TRBJ2-7; D is undetermined. Germline CDR1 reads SNHLY; CDR2 reads FYNNEI. This CDR3 is 12 amino acids long. Between the trimmed V and J ends, which lost 6 bases and 7 bases, there was a span of 13 bases. The CDR3 DNA is TGTGCCAGCAGCCGGGCAACGCGGGAGCAGTACTTC. Its translation: CASSRATREQYF.

V is TRBV29-1 and J is TRBJ2-7; D possibly corresponds to TRBD1 (9 bases). Germline V gene sequence: CDR1 SQVTM, CDR2 ANQGSEA. Trimming pared 4 bases from V and 7 bases from J, leaving 29 bases between. The CDR3 sequence is 17 residues long. The CDR3 nucleotides read TGCAGCGTTGGATCGGGGGGGACAGGGACCCGTTGGGTAGAGCAGTACTTC. This codes for CSVGSGGTGTRWVEQYF.

This clone was detected once. This sample includes further DNA sequences coding for the same CDR3. This sequence joins TRBV18 and TRBJ2-3, with no clear D. V dropped 2 bases and J dropped 0 bases, with 6 bases sitting between them. Germline loops: CDR1 KGHSH, CDR2 LQKENI. This CDR3 contains 14 residues. As DNA, the CDR3 is TGTGCCAGCTCACCAGTGCAGAGCACAGATACGCAGTATTTT. Protein sequence: CASSPVQSTDTQYF.

The chain carries TRBV28 and TRBJ2-4, with a tentative D call TRBD1 (6 bases). The CDR3 sequence is 15 residues long. Germline V gene lookup returns CDR1 MDHEN and CDR2 SYDVKM. The V end lost 1 base, the J end lost 6 bases, and 13 bases lay between the germline ends. The CDR3 region has the DNA TGTGCCAGCAGTTTATCCCAGGGGAATTTAAACATTCAGTACTTC. This gives the protein CASSLSQGNLNIQYF.

The CDR3: CASTLQKNTEAFF. DNA of the CDR3: TGTGCCAGCACTTTACAGAAGAACACTGAAGCTTTCTTT. The chain joins TRBV6-1 to TRBJ1-1, with unresolved D. Germline lookup yields CDR1 MNHNS and CDR2 SASEGT. The germline V and J ends were trimmed by 7 bases and 1 base, with 10 bases remaining between them. The CDR3 has 13 residues.

This chain links TRBV4-1 with TRBJ2-1, with a possible D match to TRBD2 (5 bases). The germline gives CDR1 MGHRA, CDR2 YSYEKL. This CDR3 comprises 15 residues. Trimming pared 0 bases from V and 8 bases from J, leaving 14 bases between. The CDR3 sequence: CASSQEGGGYDEQFF. DNA for the CDR3: TGCGCCAGCAGCCAAGAAGGAGGAGGATACGATGAGCAGTTCTTC.

This sequence joins TRBV5-1 and TRBJ2-5; 7 bases agree with TRBD1. Germline CDR1 and CDR2: SGHRS and YFSETQ. V lost 5 bases to trimming and J lost 4 bases; unmatched junction nucleotides: 5. The CDR3 has 13 amino acids. The CDR3 DNA is TGCGCCAGCAGAGAGACAGGGCCAGAGACCCAGTACTTC. As protein: CASRETGPETQYF.

A remark on this clone: Other DNA variants within this sample encode the same CDR3. The chain links TRBV27 to TRBJ2-1; D gene uncertain. The CDR3 contains 13 residues. V lost 3 bases and J lost 3, with 6 bases in between. The germline V gene encodes CDR1 MNHEY and CDR2 SMNVEV (reference sequence). The CDR3 loop is CASSFNRYNEQFF. The CDR3 DNA reads as TGTGCCAGCAGTTTCAATCGCTACAATGAGCAGTTCTTC.

The chain couples TRBV9 to TRBJ2-5, with D possibly TRBD2 on 5 matching bases. Trimming cost V 2 bases and J 2 bases, with 10 bases left between them. The germline V gene encodes CDR1 SGDLS and CDR2 YYNGEE. This CDR3 contains 14 residues. The CDR3: CASSVTSRQETQYF. The CDR3 region has the DNA TGTGCCAGCAGCGTTACTAGTCGGCAAGAGACCCAGTACTTC.

The chain recombines TRBV19 with TRBJ2-1; TRBD2 matches 12 bases. Unmatched junction bases numbered 4, after V lost 4 bases and J lost 3 bases. Germline V lookup: CDR1 LNHDA, CDR2 SQIVND (reference sequence). This CDR3 is 16 amino acids long. This CDR3 reads CASSTSGRVDYNEQFF. The CDR3 DNA is TGTGCCAGTAGTACTAGCGGGAGGGTGGACTACAATGAGCAGTTCTTC.

The genes are TRBV28 and TRBJ2-3; D is unresolved. The CDR3 sequence is 12 residues long. The V end lost 10 bases, the J end lost 0 bases, and 8 bases lay between the germline ends. Germline V lookup: CDR1 MDHEN, CDR2 SYDVKM. CDR3 nucleotide sequence: TGTGCCACCCTCGAGAGCACAGATACGCAGTATTTT. Translated, it gives CATLESTDTQYF.

With regard to this clone: In the same sample, other DNA sequences code for this CDR3. The chain is built from TRBV6-5 and TRBJ1-5; D not certain. From germline, CDR1 is MNHEY and CDR2 SVGAGI. The CDR3 has 13 residues. The V gene lost 0 bases and the J gene lost 5 bases, with 5 bases spanning the gap. The CDR3 DNA reads TGTGCCAGCAGTTACTCGCCCGATCAGCCCCAGCATTTT. Its translation: CASSYSPDQPQHF.

The V call is TRBV4-1, the J call TRBJ2-7, with D hard to call. This CDR3 is 14 amino acids long. Trimming shortened V by 8 bases and J by 5 bases, and 19 bases separated the two germline ends. Germline lookup yields CDR1 MGHRA and CDR2 YSYEKL. CDR3 coding DNA: TGCGCCAGCGCCTCCCGGGCAGGTCTTGACGAGCAGTACTTC. This encodes CASASRAGLDEQYF.